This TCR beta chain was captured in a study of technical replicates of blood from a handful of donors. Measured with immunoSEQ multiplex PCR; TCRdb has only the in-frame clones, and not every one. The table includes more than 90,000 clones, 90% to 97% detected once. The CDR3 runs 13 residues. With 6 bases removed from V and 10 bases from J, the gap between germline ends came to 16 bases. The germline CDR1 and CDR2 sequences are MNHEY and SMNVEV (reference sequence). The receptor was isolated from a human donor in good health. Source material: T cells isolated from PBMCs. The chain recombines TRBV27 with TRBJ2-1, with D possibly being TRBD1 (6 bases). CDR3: CASRINTGKEQFF. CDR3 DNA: TGTGCCAGCAGAATAAATACAGGGAAGGAGCAGTTCTTC.